This paragraph reports one T cell receptor (beta chain). Its antigen is currently unknown. Germline lookup yields CDR1 SGHNT and CDR2 YYREEE (reference sequence). CDR3 length: 15 residues. Trimming cost V 4 bases and J 2 bases, with 15 bases left between them. The sample is drawn from a study of T cells in tuberculosis. For the study at large: T cells were selected with CD1B tetramers loaded with glucose monomycolate. This South African cohort compared adolescents with or without latent tuberculosis against adults with active tuberculosis.

Tuberculin skin test and IGRA determined adolescents' latent tuberculosis status at entry. Measured with immunoSEQ multiplex PCR; TCRdb has only the in-frame clones, and not every one. The sample consists of over 40,000 clones, approximately 95% of them appearing once. Study-wide findings and caveats: Selection depended on which cryopreserved specimens were available.

This TCR came from a donor between 5 and 29 years old with latent tuberculosis or without tuberculosis infection. The genes are TRBV5-4 and TRBJ2-5; a weak D match, TRBD2 (7 bases). Sample: PBMCs. The CDR3 DNA follows: TGTGCCAGCAGCGGGGGGGGCACAAAACAAGAGACCCAGTACTTC. This codes for CASSGGGTKQETQYF.